This TCR beta chain derives from a study of blood T cell repertoires in COVID-19. About the research overall: The origin of the acute and convalescent COVID-19 samples was the United States, Italy and Spain. PBMCs, B-cell-depleted T cells, or T cells provided the cDNA or gDNA that made up the material.

TCRdb's copy holds only in-frame clones and misses some; the assay was immunoSEQ multiplex PCR. The data contain some 400,000 clones, 80% to 90% of them singletons. V was cut by 5 bases and J by 12 bases, with 22 bases left in between. Germline CDR1 is MDHEN and CDR2 is SYDVKM. The CDR3 runs to 14 residues. This clone was seen only once. Recovery among Cohort 3 donors was established by two negative PCRs, clearance, or symptom resolution. V usage is TRBV28 and J usage is TRBJ1-1, with D tentatively TRBD1 (5 bases). The source material was PBMCs or T cells enriched from blood (not recorded which). The receptor comes from a man aged 25-45 years who had recovered from COVID-19. DNA of the CDR3: TGTGCCAGCAGTACCCTGGGGGGTGCTCCTTCATCTTTCTTT. It specifies CASSTLGGAPSSFF.